A single sample is the source of the 8 T cell receptor beta chains below, sequenced in a study of cytomegalovirus exposure and HLA in healthy donors. Use of 60 Vbeta and 13 Jbeta primers characterized the PCR. Sequenced by immunoSEQ multiplex PCR; TCRdb stores in-frame clones only, minus some. The sample records over 150,000 clones, roughly 80% being singletons. The sample comprised PBMCs. The receptor set was obtained from a man aged 25-40 years in good health and CMV-seronegative.

The CDR3 loop is CASSYLSGEGYEQYF. The CDR3 DNA reads as TGTGCCAGCAGTTATCTTAGCGGGGAAGGGTACGAGCAGTACTTC. This chain links TRBV5-4 with TRBJ2-7, with TRBD2 matching 8 bases. J was trimmed by 4 bases and V by 5 bases; bases with no gene match: 11. This CDR3 spans 15 amino acids. In germline, CDR1 is SGHNT, CDR2 YYREEE (reference sequence).

J is TRBJ2-7 and V is TRBV11-2, with 9 nucleotides matching TRBD1. Unmatched junction bases numbered 8, after V lost 5 bases and J lost 6 bases. The germline CDR1 and CDR2 sequences are SGHAT and FQNNGV. The CDR3 extends over 14 amino acids. The CDR3 here is CASSEGTGKREQYF. CDR3 bases: TGTGCCAGCAGCGAGGGGACAGGGAAGCGCGAGCAGTACTTC.

This sequence joins TRBV5-1 and TRBJ2-5; maybe TRBD2 (5 bases). The DNA end is more similar to TRBJ2-7, so the J call may be wrong. The CDR3 totals 16 residues. Germline CDR1 and CDR2: SGHRS and YFSETQ. This chain's CDR3 is CASSSEIGIRRDEQYF. In DNA form, the CDR3 reads TGCGCCAGCAGCTCGGAAATCGGAATCAGGCGGGACGAGCAGTACTTC.

This clone was seen just once. This chain uses TRBV6-6 with TRBJ1-2; D remains unclear. The CDR3 spans 12 residues. Germline V lookup: CDR1 MNHNY, CDR2 SVGAGI (reference sequence). Trimming cost V 2 bases and J 8 bases, with 9 bases left between them. The CDR3 region is CASSYKNRGYTF. CDR3 coding DNA: TGTGCCAGCAGTTACAAGAACCGGGGCTACACCTTC.

CDR3 DNA: TGTGCCAGCAGTCCCGCGGTGAACACTGAAGCTTTCTTT. It yields the protein CASSPAVNTEAFF. The chain recombines TRBV28 with TRBJ1-1; no definite D call. The CDR3 loop spans 13 amino acids. The germline V gene encodes CDR1 MDHEN and CDR2 SYDVKM. V lost 5 bases, J lost 0 bases, and 7 bases lay in between.

The chain recombines TRBV5-1 with TRBJ2-1; a possible D gene is TRBD1 (6 bases). V dropped 6 bases and J dropped 8 bases, with 21 bases sitting between them. Germline CDR1 is SGHRS and CDR2 is YFSETQ. This CDR3 has 15 residues. The CDR3 spells CASTRPVGAQDEQFF. The CDR3 DNA reads TGCGCCAGCACCCGACCCGTGGGGGCCCAGGATGAGCAGTTCTTC.

The chain has TRBV4-3 and TRBJ2-2; 12 bases fit TRBD2. This CDR3 has 15 residues. V lost 8 bases, J lost 4 bases, and 5 bases stayed unmatched. CDR1 is LGHNA, CDR2 YSLEER, per germline. CDR3 region: CASRLAGVGTGELFF. As DNA, the CDR3 is TGCGCCAGCCGACTAGCGGGGGTTGGCACCGGGGAGCTGTTTTTT.

The CDR3: CAISESRGRHKSGGYTF. The CDR3 DNA reads as TGTGCCATCAGTGAGTCAAGAGGGCGCCATAAATCCGGGGGCTACACCTTC. This chain connects TRBV10-3 to TRBJ1-2; D unresolved. The CDR3 contains 17 residues. The V and J ends lost 0 bases and 8 bases respectively, with 22 bases between them. Looked up from germline, CDR1 is ENHRY and CDR2 is SYGVKD.